The 12 T cell receptor beta chains in this list originate from one sample, sequenced in a study of cytomegalovirus exposure and HLA in healthy donors. Amplification used 60 Vbeta primers and 13 Jbeta primers. Measured with immunoSEQ multiplex PCR; TCRdb has only the in-frame clones, and not every one. Of under 250,000 clones listed, around 81% are singletons. The sample comprised PBMCs. Every receptor here comes from a woman aged 55-69 years in good health and CMV-seropositive.

The chain has TRBV7-9 and TRBJ1-2; D gene ambiguous. Trimming pared 4 bases from V and 0 bases from J, leaving 24 bases between. The germline V gene has CDR1 SEHNR and CDR2 FQNEAQ (reference sequence). The CDR3 is 19 amino acids. This CDR3 is CASSSAMGREGLANYGYTF. Here the CDR3 DNA reads TGTGCCAGCAGCTCGGCAATGGGCCGAGAGGGCTTAGCTAACTATGGCTACACCTTC.

The chain is built from TRBV6-5 and TRBJ1-5; the D gene is possibly TRBD1 (5 bases). Germline assignment: CDR1 MNHEY and CDR2 SVGAGI. The length of the CDR3 is 15 residues. Trimming removed 6 bases from V and 1 base from J, with 13 bases in between. The CDR3 DNA reads as TGTGCCAGCAGCACACAGGACCACAGCAATCAGCCCCAGCATTTT. Translating it yields CASSTQDHSNQPQHF.

This chain connects TRBV5-1 to TRBJ1-1, with 11 nucleotides matching TRBD1. V was clipped by 4 bases and J by 6 bases; unmatched bases: 8. The germline CDR1 and CDR2 sequences are SGHRS and YFSETQ. This CDR3 is 15 amino acids long. The CDR3 sequence: CASSMRDRGLAEAFF. In nucleotides, the CDR3 is TGCGCCAGCAGCATGAGGGACAGGGGGTTGGCTGAAGCTTTCTTT.

This clone was seen a single time. The chain recombines TRBV5-4 with TRBJ1-4; 8 bases are a match to TRBD1. V lost 9 bases, J lost 6 bases, and 7 bases stayed unmatched. The CDR3 runs to 13 residues. Germline CDR1 is SGHNT and CDR2 is YYREEE (reference sequence). The CDR3 nucleotides read TGTGCCACCGGACAGGGAGGGGATGAAAAACTGTTTTTT. Its translation is CATGQGGDEKLFF.

V usage is TRBV11-2 and J usage is TRBJ2-7, with D perhaps TRBD2 (6 bases). This CDR3 is built from 13 residues. The germline V and J ends were trimmed by 1 base and 6 bases, with 10 bases remaining between them. The germline V gene encodes CDR1 SGHAT and CDR2 FQNNGV. CDR3 sequence: CASSLVRGSEQYF. CDR3 nucleotides: TGTGCCAGCAGCTTAGTACGGGGGAGCGAGCAGTACTTC. Combining the CDR3 with reference TRBV11-2 and TRBJ2-7 gives the whole variable domain EAGVAQSPRYKIIEKRQSVAFWCNPISGHATLYWYQQILGQGPKLLIQFQNNGVVDDSQLPKDRFSAERLKGVDSTLKIQPAKLEDSAVYLCASSLVRGSEQYFGPGTRLTVT.

The gene calls are TRBV2 and TRBJ2-7, with TRBD2 matching 7 bases. CDR1 is SNHLY and CDR2 is FYNNEI in the germline V gene. V trimming: 1 base; J trimming: 4 bases; junction bases outside the gene matches: 7. The CDR3 contains 15 residues. In DNA form, the CDR3 reads TGTGCCAGCAGTGAAGGTGGGGGGGGTGGGTACGAGCAGTACTTC. The encoded protein is CASSEGGGGGYEQYF.

The table lists this clone with a count of one. The rearrangement uses TRBV2 and TRBJ2-7; D is perhaps TRBD2 (6 bases). CDR1 SNHLY and CDR2 FYNNEI come from the germline V gene. The CDR3 loop spans 16 amino acids. V shed 6 bases and J shed 3 bases, with 21 bases lying between them. Here the CDR3 DNA reads TGTGCCAGCAGAAAGGGCCGGGGAGGCACAATCTACGAGCAGTACTTC. Its protein product is CASRKGRGGTIYEQYF.

V gene TRBV2 combines with J gene TRBJ2-5; D might be TRBD2 (6 bases). The ends were cut back, 5 bases at V and 3 bases at J, with 16 bases in the middle. The CDR3 sequence is 15 residues long. Germline V gives CDR1 SNHLY, CDR2 FYNNEI. The CDR3 sequence is CASSHMGTEEETQYF. The CDR3 DNA reads TGTGCCAGCAGTCACATGGGGACTGAGGAAGAGACCCAGTACTTC.

The chain employs TRBV19 and TRBJ1-2, with TRBD1 identical over 8 bases. J lost 4 bases, V lost 5 bases, and 0 bases had no gene match. CDR1 is LNHDA and CDR2 is SQIVND in the germline V gene (reference sequence). CDR3 length equals 12 residues. In DNA, the CDR3 is TGTGCCAGTAGTGGGACAGGCTATGGCTACACCTTC. Translated: CASSGTGYGYTF.

This clone was recorded once. The chain links TRBV5-1 to TRBJ1-2; tentative D call: TRBD1 (5 bases). With 0 bases removed from V and 6 bases from J, the gap between germline ends came to 9 bases. The CDR3 spans 13 residues. CDR1 is SGHRS and CDR2 is YFSETQ in the germline V gene. The CDR3 coding sequence is TGCGCCAGCAGCTTGGTTCAGGGTCATGGCTACACCTTC. This gives the protein CASSLVQGHGYTF.

The chain carries TRBV27 and TRBJ1-2; TRBD1 matches 9 bases. CDR3 size: 14 residues. CDR1 MNHEY and CDR2 SMNVEV come from the germline V gene (reference sequence). V shed 3 bases, J shed 4 bases, and the junction held 3 bases outside the gene matches. For the CDR3, the DNA is TGTGCCAGCAGTTTGGGACAGGGTTTCTATGGCTACACCTTC. Encoded protein: CASSLGQGFYGYTF.

V gene TRBV28 combines with J gene TRBJ2-5, with 7 bases aligning to TRBD2. Germline CDR1 MDHEN, CDR2 SYDVKM. The length of the CDR3 is 16 residues. V was pared by 5 bases and J by 0 bases, with 9 bases of the junction left unmatched. CDR3 coding DNA: TGTGCCAGCAGTCCGGAGCGAGGGAGGGACCAAGAGACCCAGTACTTC. It encodes CASSPERGRDQETQYF.